The entry below describes one TCR beta chain. This clone was found many times. It lacks a known antigen. Per-base quality was not reported, and no clone a single base away is much larger than it. The collaborating institutions used their own protocols to collect whole blood in K2EDTA tubes. For TCRbeta analysis, collaborators shipped samples as frozen whole blood, isolated PBMCs, or DNA extracted from either of those sample types. These data belong to a study of blood T cell repertoires in COVID-19 (dated by TCRdb to 2019 to 2021). About the study as a whole: Collaborator samples came from the United States, Italy and Spain and covered acute and convalescent phases of COVID-19. The prospective study material was composed of cDNA or gDNA derived from T cells, B-cell-depleted T cells, or PBMCs. Subjects who had been exposed to COVID-19, were actively infected with it, or had recovered from it provided the deeply sampled blood TCRbeta repertoires that made up the dataset. The repertoires were released in a freely available public database meant as a resource for research on the immune response to SARS-CoV-2. The samples were drawn from the first 160 participants of the ongoing ImmuneRACE study and from some 1,300 subjects provided by 6 global collaborators. Sample metadata almost always included a de-identified subject ID, COVID-19 status, age in years and sex. HLA class I and class II types, where available, came from metadata supplied by the sample provider rather than from assay-based typing.

Results and caveats for the whole study, not just this receptor: Clinical and demographic metadata were provided uncurated, with the amount varying by source and participant.

TCRbeta CDR3 regions were amplified from genomic DNA by means of the immunoSEQ Assay, a bias-controlled multiplex PCR. The authors processed their data as follows. The number of nucleated cells in each sample was estimated by amplification of reference gene primers within the assay. Sequence reads were collapsed and filtered to measure the absolute abundance of every unique TCRbeta CDR3 rearrangement. Productive Simpson clonality was computed per sample as the square root of Simpson's diversity index over productive rearrangements. Held by TCRdb, this immuneACCESS table contains in-frame sequences only and omits some clones. Under half of the omission traces to an unresolved V gene where checked; the cause of the rest is unknown. The V and J calls and clone size were taken over from that table, and D and trimming were inferred from the DNA. This sample comprises roughly 69,000 clones, around 87% of them detected only once. The biggest ten clones account for under 7% of the sample.

Unmatched junction bases come to 4, with V trimmed by 2 bases and J by 8 bases. Taken from cysteine to phenylalanine, the CDR3 has 14 residues. The sequence is cut down to CDR3 DNA, 42 bases in frame from base 1. CDR1 and CDR2, per the germline V gene (reference sequence), are MNHEY and SMNVEV. The V and J genes are TRBV27 and TRBJ2-1, with 9 central nucleotides matching TRBD2. Input material: peripheral blood. This clonotype was sampled from a man aged 50-60 years with active COVID-19. The nucleotide sequence reads as follows: TGTGCCAGCAGTTTAGATGGACTAGCGTATGAGCAGTTCTTC. It translates to CASSLDGLAYEQFF.